In its sample, the clone carrying this T cell receptor (beta chain) was seen a few times. Its antigen is currently unknown. CDR1 MNHNY and CDR2 SVGAGI come from the germline V gene (reference sequence). The CDR3 extends over 14 amino acids. V lost 6 bases and J lost 6, with 17 bases in between. The source of the sample is a study of blood T cells in healthy people across ages. Study findings and constraints: Per-million-T-cell TCR beta diversity fell roughly linearly with age. Without sorted subsets, naive and antigen-experienced compartments could not be conclusively compared.

Every participating donor contributed about 10 milliliters of peripheral blood through a draw. Combining a sample-barcoded 5' primer with a J-beta primer mix, a second PCR ran for roughly 7 to 12 cycles. One entry per CDR3 protein results from TCRdb running MiXCR on the 5' RACE reads. The sample includes 550,000 to 650,000 distinct CDR3 sequences, about 30% of them seen just once. The sample comprised blood. The chain couples TRBV6-6 to TRBJ1-1, with D possibly matching TRBD1 (5 bases). This clonotype was sampled from a woman older than 75 in good health. CDR3 nucleotides: TGTGCCAGCAGCAAGAGGGGTGGCGTGGCTGAAGCTTTCTTT. It translates to CASSKRGGVAEAFF.